One T cell receptor beta chain is described in this entry. The repertoire was sequenced with immunoSEQ multiplex PCR; TCRdb's copy has only in-frame clones and lacks some. Of about 230,000 clones listed, more than 75% were seen once; the top ten hold about 0.93%. Germline V lookup: CDR1 SGHVS, CDR2 FQNEAQ. This CDR3 region has 17 residues. Trimming at V came to 1 base and at J to 1 base, leaving 4 bases not matched to a gene. The data are from a study of blood T cell repertoires in COVID-19. Looking at the study overall: Samples representing acute and convalescent COVID-19 were sourced from the United States, Italy and Spain. Sample material is recorded as cDNA or gDNA derived from T cells, B-cell-depleted T cells, or PBMCs.

The clonotype comes from a man in his forties with acute or convalescent COVID-19. Sequencing input: peripheral blood. The rearrangement uses TRBV7-8 and TRBJ2-2, with 9 bases identical to TRBD1. DNA of the CDR3: TGTGCCAGCAGCTTAGGCCCGGGACAGGGGAACACCGGGGAGCTGTTTTTT. Translating it yields CASSLGPGQGNTGELFF.